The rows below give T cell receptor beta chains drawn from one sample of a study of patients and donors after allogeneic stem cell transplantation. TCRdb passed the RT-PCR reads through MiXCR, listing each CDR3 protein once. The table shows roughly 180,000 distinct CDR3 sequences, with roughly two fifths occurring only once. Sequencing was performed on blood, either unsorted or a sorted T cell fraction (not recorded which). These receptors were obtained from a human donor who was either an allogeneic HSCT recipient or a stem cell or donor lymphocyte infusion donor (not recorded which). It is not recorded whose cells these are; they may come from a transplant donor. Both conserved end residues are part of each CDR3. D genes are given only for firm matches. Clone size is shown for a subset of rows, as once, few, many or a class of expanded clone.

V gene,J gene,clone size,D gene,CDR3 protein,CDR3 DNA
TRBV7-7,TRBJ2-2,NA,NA,CASSAGYPGELFF,TGTGCCAGCAGCGCAGGGTACCCCGGGGAGCTGTTTTTT
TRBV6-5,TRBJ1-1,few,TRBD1,CASRWTGLNTEAFF,TGTGCCAGCAGGTGGACAGGGCTGAACACTGAAGCTTTCTTT
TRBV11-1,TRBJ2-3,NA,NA,CASSSSAGDTDTQYF,TGTGCCAGCAGCTCCTCGGCAGGGGACACAGATACGCAGTATTTT
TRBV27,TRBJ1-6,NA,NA,CASSFGVGGGGPGNSPLHF,TGTGCCAGCAGTTTTGGCGTAGGTGGTGGGGGTCCGGGGAATTCACCCCTCCACTTT
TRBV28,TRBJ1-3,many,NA,CASSLTASSGNTIYF,TGTGCCAGCAGTTTAACAGCTTCCTCTGGAAACACCATATATTTT
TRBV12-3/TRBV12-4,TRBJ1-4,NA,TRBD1,CASRGGQGAEKLFF,TGTGCCAGCAGGGGTGGACAGGGGGCTGAAAAACTGTTTTTT
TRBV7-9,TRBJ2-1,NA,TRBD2,CASSSLTSGSISYNEQFF,TGTGCCAGCAGCTCCTTGACTAGCGGGAGTATCTCCTACAATGAGCAGTTCTTC
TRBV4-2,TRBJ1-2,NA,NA,CASSQAEPNYGYTF,TGTGCCAGCAGCCAGGCAGAGCCTAACTATGGCTACACCTTC
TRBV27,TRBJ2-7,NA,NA,CASSKPAAGHHYEQYF,TGTGCCAGCAGTAAACCTGCGGCGGGACACCACTACGAGCAGTACTTC
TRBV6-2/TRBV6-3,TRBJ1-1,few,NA,CASSPGPIMNTEAFF,TGTGCCAGCAGCCCCGGACCCATCATGAACACTGAAGCTTTCTTT
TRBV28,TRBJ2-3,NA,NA,CASSFSRPRLLASTDTQYF,TGTGCCAGCAGTTTTTCCCGACCGAGACTATTAGCTAGCACAGATACGCAGTATTTT
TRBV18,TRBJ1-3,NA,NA,CASSPPLRGHSGNTIYF,TGTGCCAGCTCACCCCCCCTGCGAGGGCACTCTGGAAACACCATATATTTT
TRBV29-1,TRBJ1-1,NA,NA,CSVVEGWVNTEAFF,TGCAGCGTTGTGGAGGGGTGGGTGAACACTGAAGCTTTCTTT
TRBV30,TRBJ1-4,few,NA,CAWNVVVGEKLFF,TGTGCCTGGAACGTCGTAGTGGGAGAAAAACTGTTTTTT
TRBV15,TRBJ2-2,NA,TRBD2,CATSKERENTGELFF,TGTGCCACCAGCAAGGAGCGGGAGAACACCGGGGAGCTGTTTTTT
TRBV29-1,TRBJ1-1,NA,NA,CSAGSANTEAFF,TGCAGCGCAGGATCTGCGAACACTGAAGCTTTCTTT
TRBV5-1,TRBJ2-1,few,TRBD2,CASSLEIAGYNEQFF,TGCGCCAGCAGCTTGGAGATAGCGGGTTACAATGAGCAGTTCTTC
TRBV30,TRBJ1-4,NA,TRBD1,CAWSVRGHEKLFF,TGTGCCTGGAGTGTAAGGGGGCATGAAAAACTGTTTTTT
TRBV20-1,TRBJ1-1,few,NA,CSARDLGRLNTEAFF,TGCAGTGCTAGAGATTTGGGCAGATTGAACACTGAAGCTTTCTTT
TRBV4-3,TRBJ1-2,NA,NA,CASSPLGTFYGYTF,TGCGCCAGCAGCCCTCTCGGGACGTTCTATGGCTACACCTTC
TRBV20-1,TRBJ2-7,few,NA,CTPGQVGLYEQYF,TGCACCCCAGGCCAAGTCGGGCTCTACGAGCAGTACTTC
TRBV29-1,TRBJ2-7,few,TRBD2,CSVAGLADYEQYF,TGCAGCGTTGCCGGACTAGCGGATTACGAGCAGTACTTC
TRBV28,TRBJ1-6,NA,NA,CASSSGPLNSPLHF,TGTGCCAGCAGCTCCGGGCCCCTTAATTCACCCCTCCACTTT
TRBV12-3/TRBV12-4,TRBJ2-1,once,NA,CASSLRRGNEQFF,TGTGCCAGCAGTTTACGCAGGGGCAATGAGCAGTTCTTC
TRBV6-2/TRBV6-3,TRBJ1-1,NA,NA,CASSYQNMNTEAFF,TGTGCCAGCAGTTATCAGAACATGAACACTGAAGCTTTCTTT
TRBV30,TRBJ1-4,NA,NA,CAWSSERAPNEKLFF,TGTGCCTGGAGTTCCGAGAGGGCCCCTAATGAAAAACTGTTTTTT
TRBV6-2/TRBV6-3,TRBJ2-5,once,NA,CASSYGAVQETQYF,TGTGCCAGCAGTTACGGAGCGGTCCAAGAGACCCAGTACTTC
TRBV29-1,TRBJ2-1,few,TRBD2,CSVALAGIYNEQFF,TGCAGCGTTGCGTTAGCGGGCATCTACAATGAGCAGTTCTTC
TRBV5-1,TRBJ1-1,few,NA,CASRWDIGTEAFF,TGCGCCAGCAGGTGGGATATCGGCACTGAAGCTTTCTTT
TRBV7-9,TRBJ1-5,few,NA,CASSPGQSITAQHF,TGTGCCAGCAGCCCCGGACAAAGTATTACAGCCCAGCATTTT
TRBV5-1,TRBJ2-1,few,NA,CASQLPGPSNEQFF,TGCGCCAGCCAACTCCCGGGCCCTTCCAATGAGCAGTTCTTC
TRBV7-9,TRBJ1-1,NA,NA,CASSLDRAAISRGAFF,TGTGCCAGCAGCTTAGATCGGGCCGCGATCTCAAGGGGAGCTTTCTTT
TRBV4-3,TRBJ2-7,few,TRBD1,CASSQDVGQGPYEQYF,TGCGCCAGCAGCCAGGATGTGGGACAGGGCCCCTACGAGCAGTACTTC
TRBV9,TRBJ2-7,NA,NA,CASSSTSVPSYEQYF,TGTGCCAGCAGCTCGACGTCTGTGCCTTCCTACGAGCAGTACTTC
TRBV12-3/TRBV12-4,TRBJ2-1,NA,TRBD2,CASRTELAGLVYNEQFF,TGTGCCAGCAGAACTGAGCTAGCGGGATTAGTTTACAATGAGCAGTTCTTC